Presented here are 20 T cell receptor beta chains from one specimen sequenced in a study of response to subunit inactivated influenza vaccine. TCRdb called the RT-PCR reads again in MiXCR, with one record for every CDR3 protein. The sample consists of 560,000 or so distinct CDR3 sequences, 7.6% of them appearing once. The sample here was PBMCs from blood, taken 23 to 25 months after vaccination. These receptors all come from a man between 50 and 70 years old who received an inactivated influenza vaccine.

This clonotype was observed many times. J is TRBJ2-1 and V is TRBV20-1; TRBD2 matches 13 bases. Trimming took 3 bases from V and 7 from J; bases not matched to a gene: 3. The CDR3 is 14 residues long. Per germline, CDR1 DFQATT and CDR2 SNEGSKA (reference sequence). The CDR3 region is CSARGLAGSNEQFF. The CDR3 bases are TGCAGTGCTAGGGGACTAGCGGGGTCAAATGAGCAGTTCTTC.

This clonotype appeared a few times. The chain is built from TRBV9 and TRBJ2-5; 9 bases agree with TRBD1. Losses at the gene ends were 0 bases for V and 3 bases for J; bases not matched to a gene: 0. The CDR3 covers 14 residues. Germline V lookup: CDR1 SGDLS, CDR2 YYNGEE. CDR3: CASSVGTGEETQYF. CDR3 nucleotides: TGTGCCAGCAGCGTAGGGACAGGGGAAGAGACCCAGTACTTC.

The gene calls are TRBV3-1 and TRBJ1-2; possibly TRBD1 for D (5 bases). Germline CDR1 is LGHDT and CDR2 is YNNKEL (reference sequence). This CDR3 region has 14 residues. V lost 4 bases to trimming and J lost 8 bases, with 17 bases between them. CDR3 DNA: TGTGCCAGCAGCCTGGACGCAGGGACTCGCGGCTACACCTTC. Its translation: CASSLDAGTRGYTF.

The rearrangement uses TRBV6-2 or TRBV6-3 and TRBJ2-3, with 8 bases that match TRBD1. The CDR3 runs to 16 residues. The V gene's germline CDR1 is MNHEY and CDR2 SVGEGT. With V trimmed by 1 base and J by 4 bases, 7 bases remained unmatched. The chain's CDR3 is CASSYFGGTGADTQYF. As DNA, the CDR3 is TGTGCCAGCAGTTACTTTGGCGGGACAGGCGCAGATACGCAGTATTTT.

This clonotype was seen at least ten times. V usage is TRBV5-6 and J usage is TRBJ1-5; no clear D gene. CDR3 size: 14 residues. From germline, CDR1 is SGHDT and CDR2 YYEEEE. Trimming took off 0 bases at V and 2 bases at J, with 6 bases between the two ends. In DNA form, the CDR3 reads TGTGCCAGCAGCTTGGAGGCAGGCAATCAGCCCCAGCATTTT. It is translated as CASSLEAGNQPQHF.

This clonotype was seen at least ten times. This chain joins TRBV5-1 and TRBJ1-2; TRBD1 might be the D (6 bases). The CDR3 is made up of 15 amino acids. The V end was cut by 5 bases, the J end by 4 bases, with 18 bases between. Germline CDR1 and CDR2: SGHRS and YFSETQ. The CDR3 DNA follows: TGCGCCAGCAGACGAACAGGGAACACCGCCTATGGCTACACCTTC. Translated: CASRRTGNTAYGYTF.

This clonotype appeared a few times. The CDR3 DNA reads as TGTGCCAGCCGGGAATGGTCTCGCGGGAGGACAGATACGCAGTATTTT. As protein: CASREWSRGRTDTQYF. This chain links TRBV7-9 with TRBJ2-3, with 8 bases fitting TRBD2. The trim removed 8 bases at V and 3 bases at J, leaving 13 bases unmatched. Germline loops: CDR1 SEHNR, CDR2 FQNEAQ (reference sequence). The CDR3 is made up of 16 amino acids.

In this sample, this clonotype turned up once. A much more abundant neighbour one base away suggests this may be a read error. V is TRBV7-9 and J is TRBJ2-2; no reliable D call. Germline V lookup: CDR1 SEHNR, CDR2 FQNEAQ (reference sequence). The CDR3 loop spans 17 amino acids. V lost 3 bases to trimming and J lost 3 bases, with 17 bases between them. CDR3 amino acids: CASSFPRSKPDTGELFF. The CDR3, as DNA: TGTGCCAGCAGCTTCCCCCGTTCTAAACCGGACACCGGGGAGCTGTTTTTT.

This clonotype came up a few times. The genes are TRBV20-1 and TRBJ2-2, with unresolved D. V lost 3 bases, J lost 0 bases, and 11 bases lay in between. The CDR3 length is 15 residues. CDR1 and CDR2 (germline): DFQATT, SNEGSKA (reference sequence). In DNA, the CDR3 is TGCAGTGCTAGTAGAGGTTTCGCGAACACCGGGGAGCTGTTTTTT. Residues: CSASRGFANTGELFF.

CDR3 DNA sequence: TGTGCCAGCAGCCCGGGGCTTGGCGGGAGTGGGGATGAGCAGTTCTTC. The encoded protein is CASSPGLGGSGDEQFF. The chain links TRBV4-2 to TRBJ2-1, with 7 bases that match TRBD2. V was clipped by 4 bases and J by 8 bases; unmatched bases: 14. The length of the CDR3 is 16 residues. CDR1 LGHNA and CDR2 YNFKEQ come from the germline V gene.

This clonotype was counted a few times. The chain uses TRBV5-1 and TRBJ2-5; D remains ambiguous. Deletions cut 1 base from V and 5 bases from J, with 6 bases between. The CDR3 totals 12 residues. Per germline, CDR1 SGHRS and CDR2 YFSETQ. The CDR3 reads CASSLSFETQYF. CDR3 nucleotide sequence: TGCGCCAGCAGCTTGTCGTTTGAGACCCAGTACTTC. Supplemented by reference TRBV5-1 and TRBJ2-5, the full variable domain reads KAGVTQTPRYLIKTRGQQVTLSCSPISGHRSVSWYQQTPGQGLQFLFEYFSETQRNKGNFPGRFSGRQFSNSRSEMNVSTLELGDSALYLCASSLSFETQYFGPGTRLLVL.

J is TRBJ1-5 and V is TRBV6-2 or TRBV6-3, with 11 bases that match TRBD1. CDR3 size: 15 residues. The V segment lost 3 bases and the J segment 6 bases; nucleotides outside the gene matches: 4. CDR1 is MNHEY and CDR2 is SVGEGT in the germline V gene. The CDR3 nucleotides are TGTGCCAGCAGTTATCTCGGGACAGGGGGTCAGCCCCAGCATTTT. Residues: CASSYLGTGGQPQHF.

In its sample, this clonotype was seen a few times. V gene TRBV6-5 combines with J gene TRBJ2-7, with 10 bases aligning to TRBD1. This CDR3 spans 14 amino acids. The V gene's germline CDR1 is MNHEY and CDR2 SVGAGI. Trimming cost V 0 bases and J 5 bases; bases outside gene matches: 1. CDR3 bases: TGTGCCAGCAGTTACTCTGGGACAGGGGACGAGCAGTACTTC. It is translated as CASSYSGTGDEQYF.

The chain is built from TRBV4-2 and TRBJ2-7, with 9 positions matching TRBD1. J lost 2 bases, V lost 1 base, and 6 bases had no gene match. The CDR3 is 16 amino acids. Germline-derived CDR1 and CDR2 are LGHNA and YNFKEQ. The CDR3 protein is CASSQAPGQGAYEQYF. The CDR3 nucleotides read TGTGCCAGCAGCCAAGCCCCGGGACAGGGAGCCTACGAGCAGTACTTC.

This clonotype was seen more than once but under ten times. The chain uses TRBV5-1 and TRBJ2-4; a possible D gene is TRBD2 (6 bases). There are 14 residues in the CDR3. Germline values: CDR1 SGHRS, CDR2 YFSETQ. Trimming shortened V by 4 bases and J by 3 bases, and 11 bases separated the two germline ends. This CDR3 reads CASSPRGFKNIQYF. DNA for the CDR3: TGCGCCAGCAGCCCCCGGGGGTTCAAAAACATTCAGTACTTC.

The chain combines TRBV13 with TRBJ2-7; 11 nucleotides match TRBD2. Losses at the gene ends were 5 bases for V and 3 bases for J; bases not matched to a gene: 15. CDR1 and CDR2 (germline): PRHDT, FYEKMQ (reference sequence). The CDR3 is 18 residues long. As DNA, the CDR3 is TGTGCCAGCAGCCCCCCCGGGACTAGCGGACACCCGTTCTACGAGCAGTACTTC. Residues: CASSPPGTSGHPFYEQYF.

This clonotype was seen only a few times. The chain's CDR3 is CASSQDPGADEKLFF. CDR3 coding DNA: TGTGCCAGCAGCCAAGATCCCGGGGCGGATGAAAAACTGTTTTTT. V and J are TRBV4-2 and TRBJ1-4; D might be TRBD1 (5 bases). The V end was cut by 0 bases, the J end by 6 bases, with 11 bases between. Germline CDR1 and CDR2: LGHNA and YNFKEQ. The CDR3 length is 15 residues.

This clonotype was counted ten times or more. CDR3 in amino acids: CSALFRGARKSKETQYF. CDR3 coding DNA: TGCAGTGCCTTGTTTCGGGGGGCGCGCAAAAGTAAAGAGACCCAGTACTTC. This chain links TRBV20-1 with TRBJ2-5; TRBD2 is a possible D gene (7 bases). The CDR3 has 17 residues. The V gene's germline CDR1 is DFQATT and CDR2 SNEGSKA (reference sequence). V gave up 6 bases and J gave up 3 bases, with 26 bases separating them.

In its sample, this clonotype was seen a few times. The rearrangement links TRBV7-2 to TRBJ2-1; D is undetermined. Germline-derived CDR1 and CDR2 are SGHTA and FQGNSA. The CDR3 has 13 residues. Trimming took off 7 bases at V and 7 bases at J, with 14 bases between the two ends. In DNA, the CDR3 is TGTGCCAGCACAGACCCCCCCGCAAATGAGCAGTTCTTC. It is translated as CASTDPPANEQFF.

This clonotype showed up many times. V gene TRBV12-3 or TRBV12-4 combines with J gene TRBJ2-3; 8 bases align to TRBD2. CDR3 size: 15 residues. Trimming took 2 bases from V and 7 from J; bases not matched to a gene: 8. Written as DNA, the CDR3 is TGTGCCAGCAGTTTATCCAGCGGGAGTTTAAATACGCAGTATTTT. It encodes CASSLSSGSLNTQYF.